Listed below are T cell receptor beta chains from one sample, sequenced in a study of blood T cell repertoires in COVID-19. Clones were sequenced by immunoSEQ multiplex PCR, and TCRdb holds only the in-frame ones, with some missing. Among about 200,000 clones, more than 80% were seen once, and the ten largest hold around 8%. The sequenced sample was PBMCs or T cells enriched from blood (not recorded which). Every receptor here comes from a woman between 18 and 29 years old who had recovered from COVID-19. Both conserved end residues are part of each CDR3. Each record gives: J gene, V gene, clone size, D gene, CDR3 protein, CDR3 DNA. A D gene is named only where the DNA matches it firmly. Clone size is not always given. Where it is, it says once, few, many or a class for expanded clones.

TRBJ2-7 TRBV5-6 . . CASSRSSAYEQYF TGTGCCAGCAGCCGGAGTAGCGCCTACGAGCAGTACTTC
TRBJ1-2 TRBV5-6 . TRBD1 CASSFGPGQGGSYTF TGTGCCAGCAGCTTTGGCCCGGGACAGGGGGGTAGCTACACCTTC
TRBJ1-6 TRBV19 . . CASSIDGTSPPLHF TGTGCCAGTAGTATAGATGGCACCTCACCACCCCTCCACTTT
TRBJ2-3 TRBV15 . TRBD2 CATSRDAGTSFTDTQYF TGTGCCACCAGCAGAGATGCCGGGACTAGCTTCACAGATACGCAGTATTTT
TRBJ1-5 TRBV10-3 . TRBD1 CAIRDRDDQPQHF TGTGCCATCAGGGACAGGGATGATCAGCCCCAGCATTTT
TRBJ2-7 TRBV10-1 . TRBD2 CASRSLADYEQYF TGCGCCAGCAGATCCCTAGCGGACTACGAGCAGTACTTC
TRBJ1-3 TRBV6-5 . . CASSSDGNSGNTIYF TGTGCCAGCAGTAGCGACGGGAACTCTGGAAACACCATATATTTT
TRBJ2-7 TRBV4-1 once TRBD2 CASSQLTSGSYEQYF TGCGCCAGCAGCCAATTGACTAGCGGGTCCTACGAGCAGTACTTC
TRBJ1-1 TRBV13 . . CASSRGEGNTEAFF TGTGCCAGCTCCCGCGGAGAGGGGAACACTGAAGCTTTCTTT
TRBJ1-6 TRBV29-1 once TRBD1 CSVEEDRENSPLHF TGCAGCGTTGAAGAGGACAGGGAAAATTCACCCCTCCACTTT
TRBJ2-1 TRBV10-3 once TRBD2 CAISELKAGLAGGCGSYNEQFF TGTGCCATCAGTGAGTTAAAAGCGGGACTAGCGGGGGGGTGTGGTTCCTACAATGAGCAGTTCTTC
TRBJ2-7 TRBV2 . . CASSERSPPYEQYF TGTGCCAGCAGTGAGCGGAGTCCCCCCTACGAGCAGTACTTC
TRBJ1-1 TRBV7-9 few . CAKQALQEMNTEAFF TGTGCCAAACAGGCCTTACAGGAAATGAACACTGAAGCTTTCTTT
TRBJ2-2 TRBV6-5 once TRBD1 CASKGTGARTGELFF TGTGCCAGCAAAGGGACAGGGGCCCGCACCGGGGAGCTGTTTTTT
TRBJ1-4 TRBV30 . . CAWSVPASEKLFF TGTGCCTGGAGTGTTCCGGCTAGTGAAAAACTGTTTTTT
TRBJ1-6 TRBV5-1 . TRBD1 CASSTGPTGGNNSPLHF TGCGCCAGCAGCACCGGGCCGACAGGGGGGAATAATTCACCCCTCCACTTT
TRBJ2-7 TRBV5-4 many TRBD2 CASSLASGGKYEQYF TGTGCCAGCAGCTTGGCCAGCGGGGGAAAGTACGAGCAGTACTTC
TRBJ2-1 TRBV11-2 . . CASSLDLWGDEQFF TGTGCCAGCAGCTTAGATCTCTGGGGCGATGAGCAGTTCTTC
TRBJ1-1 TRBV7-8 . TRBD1 CASSQTGTGKNTEAFF TGTGCCAGCAGCCAGACCGGGACAGGGAAGAACACTGAAGCTTTCTTT
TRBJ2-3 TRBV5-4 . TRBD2 CASSSRDYNSDTQYF TGTGCCAGCAGCTCCCGGGACTACAATTCGGATACGCAGTATTTT
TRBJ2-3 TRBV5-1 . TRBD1 CASSLAGGLSTDTQYF TGCGCCAGCAGCTTGGCAGGGGGCTTGAGCACAGATACGCAGTATTTT
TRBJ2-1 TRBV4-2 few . CASSQDTEGGTYNEQFF TGTGCCAGCAGCCAAGATACCGAGGGGGGGACCTACAATGAGCAGTTCTTC
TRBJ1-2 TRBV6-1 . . CASSDPGILYGYTF TGTGCCAGCAGTGACCCCGGGATTCTCTATGGCTACACCTTC
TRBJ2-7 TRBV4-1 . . CASSASYGLDSSYEQYF TGCGCCAGCAGCGCCTCTTATGGGCTAGACAGCTCCTACGAGCAGTACTTC
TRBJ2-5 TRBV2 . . CASNLGRESQYF TGTGCCAGCAATCTGGGGCGGGAAAGCCAGTACTTC
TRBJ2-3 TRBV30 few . CAWSLGRDTDTQYF TGTGCCTGGAGTTTGGGGCGTGACACAGATACGCAGTATTTT
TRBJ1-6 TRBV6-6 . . CASSYTSGPLHF TGTGCCAGCAGTTACACCAGTGGACCCCTCCACTTT
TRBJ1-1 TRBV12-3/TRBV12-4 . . CASSQKSEAFF TGTGCCAGCAGTCAAAAATCCGAAGCTTTCTTT
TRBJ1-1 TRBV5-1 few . CASSHGAVEAFF TGCGCCAGCAGCCATGGGGCAGTTGAAGCTTTCTTT
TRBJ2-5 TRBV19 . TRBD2 CASSILAGGQETQYF TGTGCCAGTAGTATTTTGGCGGGGGGGCAGGAGACCCAGTACTTC
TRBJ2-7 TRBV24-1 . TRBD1 CATSEAGTGGFHEQYF TGTGCCACCAGTGAGGCCGGGACAGGGGGCTTCCACGAGCAGTACTTC
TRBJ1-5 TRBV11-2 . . CASSLAQGAQPQHF TGTGCCAGCAGCCTAGCCCAGGGCGCTCAGCCCCAGCATTTT
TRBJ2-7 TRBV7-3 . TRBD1 CASSGGVYEQYF TGTGCCAGCTCAGGGGGTGTGTACGAGCAGTACTTC
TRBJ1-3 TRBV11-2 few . CASSLQGRGAGNTIYF TGTGCCAGCAGCTTACAGGGGAGGGGTGCTGGAAACACCATATATTTT
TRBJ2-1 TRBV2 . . CASSDRSYNEQFF TGTGCCAGCAGCGACAGATCCTACAATGAGCAGTTCTTC
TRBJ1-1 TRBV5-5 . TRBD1 CASSSWTGNTEAFF TGTGCCAGCAGCTCATGGACAGGAAACACTGAAGCTTTCTTT
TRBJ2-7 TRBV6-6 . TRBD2 CASSLAGVSSYEQYF TGTGCCAGCAGCCTAGCGGGGGTGAGCTCCTACGAGCAGTACTTC
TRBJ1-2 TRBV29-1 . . CSVGLSGFSGYTF TGCAGCGTTGGGTTGTCCGGGTTTAGTGGCTACACCTTC
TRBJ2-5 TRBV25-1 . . CASSESVTTETQYF TGTGCCAGCAGTGAATCGGTGACTACGGAGACCCAGTACTTC
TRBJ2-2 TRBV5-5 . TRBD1 CASSMGQGSTGELFF TGTGCCAGCAGCATGGGACAGGGGAGCACCGGGGAGCTGTTTTTT
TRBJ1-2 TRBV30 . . CAWTTGPTFGGYTF TGTGCCTGGACGACAGGTCCGACCTTTGGCGGCTACACCTTC
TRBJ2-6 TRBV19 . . CASSIGAADSGANVLTF TGTGCCAGTAGTATCGGTGCGGCGGACTCTGGGGCCAACGTCCTGACTTTC
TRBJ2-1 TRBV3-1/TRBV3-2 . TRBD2 CASSQASGGAGEQFF TGTGCCAGCAGCCAAGCCAGCGGGGGGGCCGGTGAGCAGTTCTTC
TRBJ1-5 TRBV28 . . CASSLWTTGLGGNQPQHF TGTGCCAGCAGTTTATGGACTACAGGGCTGGGCGGCAATCAGCCCCAGCATTTT
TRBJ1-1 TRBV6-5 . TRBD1 CASSYQGQLNTEAFF TGTGCCAGCAGTTACCAGGGACAGTTGAACACTGAAGCTTTCTTT
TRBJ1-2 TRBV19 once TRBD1 CASSKGQGVTGYTF TGTGCCAGTAGTAAGGGACAGGGGGTCACTGGCTACACCTTC
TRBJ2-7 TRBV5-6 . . CASSLNADEQYF TGTGCCAGCAGCTTGAATGCAGACGAGCAGTACTTC
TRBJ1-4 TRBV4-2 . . CASSQDRAGTNEKLFF TGTGCCAGCAGCCAAGACAGGGCTGGGACTAATGAAAAACTGTTTTTT
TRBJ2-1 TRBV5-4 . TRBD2 CASSLGGGAGEQFF TGTGCCAGCAGCTTGGGGGGAGGGGCCGGAGAGCAGTTCTTC
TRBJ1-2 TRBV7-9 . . CASSLVVRQGGGYTF TGTGCCAGCAGCTTAGTTGTTCGTCAGGGTGGAGGCTACACCTTC
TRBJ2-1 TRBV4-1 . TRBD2 CASSQVTGGFYNEQFF TGCGCCAGCAGCCAAGTTACGGGGGGGTTTTACAATGAGCAGTTCTTC
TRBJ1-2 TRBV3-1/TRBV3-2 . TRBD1 CASSQSQGAFGYTF TGTGCCAGCAGCCAATCCCAGGGGGCGTTTGGCTACACCTTC
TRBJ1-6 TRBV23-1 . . CASRGEHLHF TGCGCCAGCCGGGGGGAGCACCTCCACTTT
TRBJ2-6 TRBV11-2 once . CASSLALRDSGANVLTF TGTGCCAGCAGCTTGGCATTGAGGGACTCTGGGGCCAACGTCCTGACTTTC
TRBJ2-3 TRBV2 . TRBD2 CASRLGTSGVTDTQYF TGTGCCAGCAGACTGGGGACTAGCGGGGTCACAGATACGCAGTATTTT